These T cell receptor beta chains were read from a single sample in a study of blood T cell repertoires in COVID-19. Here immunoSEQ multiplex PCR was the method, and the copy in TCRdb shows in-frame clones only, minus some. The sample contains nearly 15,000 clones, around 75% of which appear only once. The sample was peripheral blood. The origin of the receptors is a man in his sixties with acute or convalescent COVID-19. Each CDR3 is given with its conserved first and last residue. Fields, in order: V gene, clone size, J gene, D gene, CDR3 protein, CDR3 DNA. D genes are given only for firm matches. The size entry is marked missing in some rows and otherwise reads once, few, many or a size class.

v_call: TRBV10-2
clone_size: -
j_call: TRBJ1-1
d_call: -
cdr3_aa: CASSESGQGGTEAFF
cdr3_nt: TGCGCCAGCAGTGAGTCTGGGCAGGGAGGGACTGAAGCTTTCTTT

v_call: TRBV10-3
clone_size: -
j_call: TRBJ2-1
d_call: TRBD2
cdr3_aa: CAISEGLAGGEQQFF
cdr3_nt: TGTGCCATCAGTGAAGGACTAGCGGGAGGGGAACAGCAGTTCTTC

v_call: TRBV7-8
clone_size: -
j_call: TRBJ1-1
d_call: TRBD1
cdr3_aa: CASSYRGLNTEAFF
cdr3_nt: TGTGCCAGCAGCTACAGGGGGCTGAACACTGAAGCTTTCTTT

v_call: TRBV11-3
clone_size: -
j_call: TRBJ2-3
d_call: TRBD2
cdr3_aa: CASSPGTSGGTSTDTQYF
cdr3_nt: TGTGCCAGCAGCCCGGGGACTAGCGGGGGAACTAGCACAGATACGCAGTATTTT

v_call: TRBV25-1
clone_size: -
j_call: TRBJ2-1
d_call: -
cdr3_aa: CASSTRTGGLNEQFF
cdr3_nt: TGTGCCAGCAGTACTAGGACTGGTGGCCTCAATGAGCAGTTCTTC

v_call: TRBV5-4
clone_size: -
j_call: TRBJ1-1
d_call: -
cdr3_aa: CASSLGQTNTEAFF
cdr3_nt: TGTGCCAGCAGCTTGGGACAGACAAACACTGAAGCTTTCTTT

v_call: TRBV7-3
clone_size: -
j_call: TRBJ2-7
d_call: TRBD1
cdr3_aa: CASSLTGGNEQYF
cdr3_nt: TGTGCCAGCAGCTTAACAGGGGGCAACGAGCAGTACTTC

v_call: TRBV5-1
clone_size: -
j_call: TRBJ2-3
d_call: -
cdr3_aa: CASRGGGALDTQYF
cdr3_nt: TGCGCCAGCAGAGGTGGGGGGGCGCTCGATACGCAGTATTTT

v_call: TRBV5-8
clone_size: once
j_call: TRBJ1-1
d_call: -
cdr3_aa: CASSLPVREAFF
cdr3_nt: TGTGCCAGCAGCTTACCCGTTCGGGAAGCTTTCTTT

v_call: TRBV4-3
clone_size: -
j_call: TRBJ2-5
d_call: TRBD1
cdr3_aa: CASSQNRGAAEETQYF
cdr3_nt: TGCGCCAGCAGCCAAAACAGGGGCGCGGCGGAAGAGACCCAGTACTTC

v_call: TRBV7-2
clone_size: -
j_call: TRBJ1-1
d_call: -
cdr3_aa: CASSLAAGFAEAFF
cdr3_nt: TGTGCCAGCAGCTTAGCGGCAGGGTTCGCTGAAGCTTTCTTT

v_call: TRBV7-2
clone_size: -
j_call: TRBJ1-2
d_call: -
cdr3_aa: CASSLEVGQNYGYTF
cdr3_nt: TGTGCCAGCAGCTTAGAAGTCGGACAGAACTATGGCTACACCTTC

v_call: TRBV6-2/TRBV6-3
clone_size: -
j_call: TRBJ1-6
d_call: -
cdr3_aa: CASSFRGDSPLHF
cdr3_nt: TGTGCCAGCAGTTTTCGGGGGGATTCACCCCTCCACTTT

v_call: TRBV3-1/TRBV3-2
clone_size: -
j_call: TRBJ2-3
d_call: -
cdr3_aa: CASSQFLTDTQYF
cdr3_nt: TGTGCCAGCAGCCAATTCCTCACAGATACGCAGTATTTT

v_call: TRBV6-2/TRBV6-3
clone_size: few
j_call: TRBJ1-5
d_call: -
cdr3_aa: CASSYDSKSNQPQHF
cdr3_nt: TGTGCCAGCAGTTACGACAGTAAGAGCAATCAGCCCCAGCATTTT

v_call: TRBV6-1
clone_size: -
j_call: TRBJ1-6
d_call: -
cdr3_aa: CASSEGKETSPLHF
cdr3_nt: TGTGCCAGCAGTGAAGGCAAGGAGACTTCACCCCTCCACTTT

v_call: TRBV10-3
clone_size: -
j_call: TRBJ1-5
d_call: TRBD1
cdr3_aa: CAISEPGQGDQPQHF
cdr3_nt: TGTGCCATCAGTGAGCCGGGACAGGGTGATCAGCCCCAGCATTTT

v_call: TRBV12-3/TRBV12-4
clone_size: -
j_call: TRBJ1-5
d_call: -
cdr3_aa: CASSPHQNQPQHF
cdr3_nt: TGTGCCAGCAGCCCACACCAGAATCAGCCCCAGCATTTT

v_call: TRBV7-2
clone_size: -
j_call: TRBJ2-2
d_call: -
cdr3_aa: CASSFTNTGELFF
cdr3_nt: TGTGCCAGCAGCTTCACGAACACCGGGGAGCTGTTTTTT

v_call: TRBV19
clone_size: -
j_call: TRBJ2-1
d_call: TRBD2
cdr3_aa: CASRSGRASYNEQFF
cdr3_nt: TGTGCCAGTAGGAGCGGGAGGGCCTCCTACAATGAGCAGTTCTTC

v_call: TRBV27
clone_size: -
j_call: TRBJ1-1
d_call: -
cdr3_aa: CASSLFREGSTEAFF
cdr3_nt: TGTGCCAGCAGTCTCTTCCGAGAAGGGAGCACTGAAGCTTTCTTT

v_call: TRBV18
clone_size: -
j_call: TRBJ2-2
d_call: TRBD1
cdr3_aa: CASSPGTGVPGELFF
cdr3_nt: TGTGCCAGCTCACCAGGGACAGGAGTCCCCGGGGAGCTGTTTTTT

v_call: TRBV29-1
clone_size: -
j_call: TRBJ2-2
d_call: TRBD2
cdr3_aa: CSVRTGTSVAGELFF
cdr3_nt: TGCAGCGTCCGGACCGGGACTAGCGTCGCCGGGGAGCTGTTTTTT

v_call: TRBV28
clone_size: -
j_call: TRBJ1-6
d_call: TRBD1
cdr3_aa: CASSSVRGSGNSPLHF
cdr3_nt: TGTGCCAGCAGTTCAGTCAGGGGGTCTGGGAATTCACCCCTCCACTTT

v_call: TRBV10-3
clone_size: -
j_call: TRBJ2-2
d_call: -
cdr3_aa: CATGERLNTGELFF
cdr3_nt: TGTGCCACCGGGGAGAGATTAAACACCGGGGAGCTGTTTTTT